Only a few counts were recorded for the clone carrying this T cell receptor (beta chain). V lost 4 bases and J 1 base, leaving 7 bases between the germline ends. Germline CDR1 is SNHLY and CDR2 is FYNNEI. This CDR3 has 13 residues. These data come from a study of blood T cell repertoires in COVID-19. The assay was immunoSEQ multiplex PCR, and TCRdb's table has in-frame clones only and misses some. The table has roughly 59,000 clones, 70% to 85% seen once. This chain links TRBV2 with TRBJ1-1; D might be TRBD1 (5 bases). The TCR sequence derives from an elderly man with acute or convalescent COVID-19. The specimen sequenced was peripheral blood. The CDR3 DNA sequence: TGTGCCAGCAGTGCGCAGGGGAACACTGAAGCTTTCTTT. Translation: CASSAQGNTEAFF.